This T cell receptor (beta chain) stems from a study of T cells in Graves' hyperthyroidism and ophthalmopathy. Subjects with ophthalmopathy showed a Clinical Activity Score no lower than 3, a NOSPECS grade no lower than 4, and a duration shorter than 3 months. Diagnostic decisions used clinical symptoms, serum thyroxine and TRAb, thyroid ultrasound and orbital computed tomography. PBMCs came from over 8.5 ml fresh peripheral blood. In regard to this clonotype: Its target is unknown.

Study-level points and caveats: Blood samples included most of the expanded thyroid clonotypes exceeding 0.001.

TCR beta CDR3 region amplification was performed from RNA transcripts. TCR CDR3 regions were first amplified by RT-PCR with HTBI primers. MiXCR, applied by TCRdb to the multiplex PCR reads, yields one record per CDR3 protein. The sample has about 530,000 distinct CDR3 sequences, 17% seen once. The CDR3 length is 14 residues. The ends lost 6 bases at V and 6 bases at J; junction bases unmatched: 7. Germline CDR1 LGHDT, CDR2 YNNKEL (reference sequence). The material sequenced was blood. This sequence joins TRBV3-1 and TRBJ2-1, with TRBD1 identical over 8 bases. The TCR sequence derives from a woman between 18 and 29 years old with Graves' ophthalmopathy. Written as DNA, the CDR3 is TGTGCCAGCAGTCGACAGGGGCTCGGCAATGAGCAGTTCTTC. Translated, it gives CASSRQGLGNEQFF.